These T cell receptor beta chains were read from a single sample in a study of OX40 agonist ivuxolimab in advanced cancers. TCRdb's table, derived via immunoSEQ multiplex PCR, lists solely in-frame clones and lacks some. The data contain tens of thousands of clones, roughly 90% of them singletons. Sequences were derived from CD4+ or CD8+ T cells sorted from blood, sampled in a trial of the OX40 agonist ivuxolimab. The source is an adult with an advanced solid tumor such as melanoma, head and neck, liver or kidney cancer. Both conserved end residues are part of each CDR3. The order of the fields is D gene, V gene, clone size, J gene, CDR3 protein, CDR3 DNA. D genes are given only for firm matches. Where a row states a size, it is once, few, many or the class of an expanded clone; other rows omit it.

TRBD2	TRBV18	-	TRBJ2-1	CASSPSTSGYNEQFF	TGTGCCAGCTCACCATCGACTAGCGGCTACAATGAGCAGTTCTTC
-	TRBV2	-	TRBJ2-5	CASSESGTQYF	TGTGCCAGCAGTGAAAGTGGGACCCAGTACTTC
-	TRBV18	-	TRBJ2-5	CASSPGNKETQYF	TGTGCCAGCTCACCCGGCAATAAAGAGACCCAGTACTTC
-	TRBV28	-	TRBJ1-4	CASTPFDSTNEKLFF	TGTGCCAGCACCCCATTCGACTCAACTAATGAAAAACTGTTTTTT
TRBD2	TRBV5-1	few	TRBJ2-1	CASSLRGLAGASGNEQFF	TGCGCCAGCAGCTTGCGCGGACTAGCGGGAGCATCGGGGAATGAGCAGTTCTTC
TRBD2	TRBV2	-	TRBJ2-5	CASSEMGGTIGQETQYF	TGTGCCAGCAGTGAAATGGGGGGGACCATCGGCCAAGAGACCCAGTACTTC
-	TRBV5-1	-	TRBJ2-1	CASSDIASNEQFF	TGCGCCAGCAGCGACATAGCTTCCAATGAGCAGTTCTTC
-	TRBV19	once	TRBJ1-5	CASRRQALESNQPQHF	TGTGCCAGTAGGAGACAGGCCCTGGAGAGCAATCAGCCCCAGCATTTT
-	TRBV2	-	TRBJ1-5	CASMGTASNQPQHF	TGTGCCAGCATGGGGACCGCCAGCAATCAGCCCCAGCATTTT
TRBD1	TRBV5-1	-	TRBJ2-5	CASSSGQGMKTQYF	TGCGCCAGCAGCTCCGGACAGGGGATGAAGACCCAGTACTTC
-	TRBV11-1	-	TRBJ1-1	CASSSGPEAFF	TGTGCCAGCAGTTCCGGCCCTGAAGCTTTCTTT